The clone carrying this T cell receptor beta chain was observed a few times. Its antigen is unknown. Sequenced by immunoSEQ multiplex PCR; TCRdb stores in-frame clones only, minus some. Of 250,000 to 350,000 clones listed, 75% to 90% are singletons. The source of the sample is a study of cytomegalovirus exposure and HLA in healthy donors. Study in general: The use of the same platform for the 95 to 150 validation repertoires and the 650 to 850 first-cohort repertoires was reported by a later analysis. Study-level findings and limits: It was confirmed in vitro that a few of the CMV-associated chains were specific for CMV antigens. The tendency of first-cohort TCR clusters to co-occur in the 110 or so validation repertoires emerged from a later analysis. The classifier was said to identify cytomegalovirus status with high specificity and sensitivity.

This receptor was taken from a woman between 18 and 29 years old in good health and CMV-seronegative. Sample: PBMCs.

The CDR3 region is CASSSRTGVVYGYTF. In nucleotides, the CDR3 is TGTGCCAGCAGTTCTCGGACAGGGGTCGTCTATGGCTACACCTTC. The chain employs TRBV6-5 and TRBJ1-2; TRBD1 matches 9 bases. Germline lookup yields CDR1 MNHEY and CDR2 SVGAGI. V lost 4 bases, J lost 4 bases, and 7 bases stayed unmatched. CDR3 length: 15 amino acids.